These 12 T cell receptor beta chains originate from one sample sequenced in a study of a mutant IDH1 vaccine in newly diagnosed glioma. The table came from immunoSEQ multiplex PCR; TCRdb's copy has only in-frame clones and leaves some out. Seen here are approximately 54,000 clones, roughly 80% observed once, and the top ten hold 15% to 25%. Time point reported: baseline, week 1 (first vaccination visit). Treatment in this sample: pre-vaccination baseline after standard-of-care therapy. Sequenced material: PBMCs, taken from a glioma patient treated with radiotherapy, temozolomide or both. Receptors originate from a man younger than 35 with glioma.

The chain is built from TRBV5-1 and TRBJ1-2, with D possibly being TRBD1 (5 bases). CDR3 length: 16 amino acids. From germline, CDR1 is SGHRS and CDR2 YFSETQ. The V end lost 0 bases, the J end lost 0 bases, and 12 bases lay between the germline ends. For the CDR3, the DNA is TGCGCCAGCAGCTTGGGAAAAACAGGTCCTAACTATGGCTACACCTTC. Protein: CASSLGKTGPNYGYTF.

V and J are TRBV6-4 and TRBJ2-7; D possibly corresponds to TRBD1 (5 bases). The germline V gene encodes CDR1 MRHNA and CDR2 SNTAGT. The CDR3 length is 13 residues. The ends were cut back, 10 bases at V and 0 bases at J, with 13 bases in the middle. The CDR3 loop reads CATDNRSSYEQYF. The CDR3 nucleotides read TGTGCCACCGACAACAGGAGCTCCTACGAGCAGTACTTC.

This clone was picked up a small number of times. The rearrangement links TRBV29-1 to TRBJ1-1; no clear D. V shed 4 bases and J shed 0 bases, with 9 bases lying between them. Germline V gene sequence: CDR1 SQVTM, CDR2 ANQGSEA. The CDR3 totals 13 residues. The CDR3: CSVGGLLNTEAFF. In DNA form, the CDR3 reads TGCAGCGTTGGAGGGCTGTTGAACACTGAAGCTTTCTTT.

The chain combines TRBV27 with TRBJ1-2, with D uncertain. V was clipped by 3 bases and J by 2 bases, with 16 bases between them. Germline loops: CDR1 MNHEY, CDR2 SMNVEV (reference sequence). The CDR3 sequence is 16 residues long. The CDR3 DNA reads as TGTGCCAGCAGTTTTTCTTTCCAGAGCGACAACTATGGCTACACCTTC. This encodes CASSFSFQSDNYGYTF.

The DNA of the CDR3 is TGTGCCTCGACTGGGACCTACGAGCAGTACTTC. It codes for CASTGTYEQYF. The J gene is TRBJ2-7, the V gene TRBV2; D gene ambiguous. V was pared by 11 bases and J by 2 bases, with 10 bases between. Germline values: CDR1 SNHLY, CDR2 FYNNEI. The CDR3 has 11 amino acids.

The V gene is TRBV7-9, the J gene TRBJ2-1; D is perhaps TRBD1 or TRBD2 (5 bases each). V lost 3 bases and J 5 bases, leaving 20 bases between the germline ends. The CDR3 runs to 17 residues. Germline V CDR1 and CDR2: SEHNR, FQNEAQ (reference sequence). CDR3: CASSLSRLSGQNNEQFF. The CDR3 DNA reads TGTGCCAGCAGCTTGAGTCGGCTTTCGGGGCAGAACAATGAGCAGTTCTTC. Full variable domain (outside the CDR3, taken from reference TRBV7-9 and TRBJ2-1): DTGVSQNPRHKITKRGQNVTFRCDPISEHNRLYWYRQTLGQGPEFLTYFQNEAQLEKSRLLSDRFSAERPKGSFSTLEIQRTEQGDSAMYLCASSLSRLSGQNNEQFFGPGTRLTVL.

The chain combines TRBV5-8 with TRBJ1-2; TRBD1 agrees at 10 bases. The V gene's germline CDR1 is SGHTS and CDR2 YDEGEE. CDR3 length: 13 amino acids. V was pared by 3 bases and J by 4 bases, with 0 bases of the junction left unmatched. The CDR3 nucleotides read TGTGCCAGCAGCTGGACAGGGGGCTATGGCTACACCTTC. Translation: CASSWTGGYGYTF.

The CDR3 sequence: CASRQGANTGELFF. The CDR3 bases are TGTGCCAGCAGACAGGGGGCAAACACCGGGGAGCTGTTTTTT. The V call is TRBV11-2, the J call TRBJ2-2; 9 positions match TRBD1. Germline assignment: CDR1 SGHAT and CDR2 FQNNGV. The CDR3 contains 14 residues. The V and J ends lost 6 bases and 2 bases, in that order; junction bases with no gene match: 1.

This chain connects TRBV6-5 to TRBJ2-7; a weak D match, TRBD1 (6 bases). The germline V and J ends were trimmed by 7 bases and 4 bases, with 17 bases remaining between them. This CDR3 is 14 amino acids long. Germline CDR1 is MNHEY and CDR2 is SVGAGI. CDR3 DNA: TGTGCCAGCAAACAGGGTTTGCCTGGGTACGAGCAGTACTTC. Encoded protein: CASKQGLPGYEQYF.

The CDR3 coding sequence is TGTGCCAGCTTCCGGGACTCGCTGAATGAGCAGTTCTTC. As protein: CASFRDSLNEQFF. The rearrangement joins TRBV18 to TRBJ2-1; D might be TRBD2 (6 bases). V gave up 7 bases and J gave up 7 bases, with 14 bases separating them. Germline CDR1 reads KGHSH; CDR2 reads LQKENI. The CDR3 runs to 13 residues.

The CDR3 loop is CASSGGQSSNYGYTF. The CDR3 DNA sequence: TGTGCCAGCAGCGGGGGACAGTCGTCCAACTATGGCTACACCTTC. The chain couples TRBV7-9 to TRBJ1-2, with TRBD1 matching over 7 bases. J lost 2 bases, V lost 5 bases, and 8 bases had no gene match. The germline gives CDR1 SEHNR, CDR2 FQNEAQ (reference sequence). The CDR3 extends over 15 amino acids.

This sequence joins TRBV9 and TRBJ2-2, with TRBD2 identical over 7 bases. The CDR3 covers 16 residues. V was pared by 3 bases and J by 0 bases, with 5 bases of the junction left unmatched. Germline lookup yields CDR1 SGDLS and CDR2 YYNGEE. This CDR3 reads CASSAWGGANTGELFF. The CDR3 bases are TGTGCCAGCAGCGCCTGGGGGGGGGCGAACACCGGGGAGCTGTTTTTT.